A single sample is the source of the 13 T cell receptor beta chains below, sequenced in a study of shared clonotypes between healthy human individuals. Clones were read by immunoSEQ multiplex PCR, and TCRdb kept only the in-frame ones, dropping some. The data contain around 510,000 clones, 90% to 96% of them singletons. Sequencing was done on a sample of naive CD4+ T cells sorted from blood. The subset: CD45RA+ positively selected. The receptor source for this set is a woman in her thirties in good health.

The chain employs TRBV6-5 and TRBJ2-6; tentative D call: TRBD2 (6 bases). The CDR3 length is 16 residues. CDR1 and CDR2 from the germline V gene are MNHEY and SVGAGI. Trimming removed 0 bases at V and 1 base at J, with 7 bases between. This CDR3 is CASSYSRGSGANVLTF. CDR3 nucleotides: TGTGCCAGCAGTTACTCTCGGGGGTCTGGGGCCAACGTCCTGACTTTC.

The chain recombines TRBV2 with TRBJ2-3; the match to TRBD2 covers 11 bases. CDR1 and CDR2 from the germline V gene are SNHLY and FYNNEI. J gave up 2 bases and V 3 bases, and 13 bases lay outside the gene matches. CDR3 length: 19 amino acids. CDR3: CASSDLVSLAGGLTDTQYF. The CDR3, as DNA: TGTGCCAGCAGTGATCTTGTCAGTTTAGCGGGAGGGCTCACAGATACGCAGTATTTT.

This clone was seen a single time. This sequence joins TRBV6-4 and TRBJ1-1; 7 bases match TRBD1. V lost 5 bases to trimming and J lost 10 bases; unmatched junction nucleotides: 10. Looked up from germline, CDR1 is MRHNA and CDR2 is SNTAGT. The CDR3 has 13 amino acids. CDR3 residues: CASSLTRGQAAFF. The CDR3 DNA reads as TGTGCCAGCAGTCTAACAAGGGGGCAGGCAGCTTTCTTT.

The genes are TRBV11-2 and TRBJ2-7; perhaps TRBD1 as D (6 bases). This CDR3 comprises 16 residues. The V and J ends lost 6 bases and 3 bases respectively, with 21 bases between them. CDR1 is SGHAT, CDR2 FQNNGV, per germline. The CDR3 DNA is TGTGCCAGCAGAGGAAGCGTAGGGCAGGGGCTCTACGAGCAGTACTTC. Protein sequence: CASRGSVGQGLYEQYF. The variable domain in full, with the rest retrieved from reference TRBV11-2 and TRBJ2-7, is EAGVAQSPRYKIIEKRQSVAFWCNPISGHATLYWYQQILGQGPKLLIQFQNNGVVDDSQLPKDRFSAERLKGVDSTLKIQPAKLEDSAVYLCASRGSVGQGLYEQYFGPGTRLTVT.

The rearrangement links TRBV9 to TRBJ1-4; D might be TRBD1 (5 bases). CDR3 length: 15 residues. V shed 5 bases and J shed 8 bases, with 19 bases lying between them. Germline CDR1 SGDLS, CDR2 YYNGEE. CDR3 sequence reads: CASSAQALGPEKLFF. CDR3 DNA sequence: TGTGCCAGCAGTGCACAGGCCCTCGGGCCCGAAAAACTGTTTTTT.

The chain couples TRBV7-9 to TRBJ1-3; no clear D. The CDR3 consists of 17 residues. V was shortened by 2 bases and J by 0 bases, with 14 bases between the two germline ends. CDR1 SEHNR and CDR2 FQNEAQ come from the germline V gene (reference sequence). CDR3 bases: TGTGCCAGCAGCTTAAGGCAGGCCCCGACCTCTGGAAACACCATATATTTT. Translating gives CASSLRQAPTSGNTIYF. The full variable domain, completed using reference TRBV7-9 and TRBJ1-3, is DTGVSQNPRHKITKRGQNVTFRCDPISEHNRLYWYRQTLGQGPEFLTYFQNEAQLEKSRLLSDRFSAERPKGSFSTLEIQRTEQGDSAMYLCASSLRQAPTSGNTIYFGEGSWLTVV.

The rearrangement uses TRBV5-4 and TRBJ2-7; D is ambiguous. The CDR3 length is 14 residues. The germline gives CDR1 SGHNT, CDR2 YYREEE (reference sequence). V dropped 3 bases and J dropped 2 bases, with 12 bases sitting between them. The CDR3 spells CASSSKDPPYEQYF. In nucleotides, the CDR3 is TGTGCCAGCAGCTCAAAAGATCCTCCCTACGAGCAGTACTTC.

The CDR3 nucleotides are TGTGCCAGCAGTACCTACCCCGGACAGAGGGGTACCGGAAACACCATATATTTT. Translation: CASSTYPGQRGTGNTIYF. The gene calls are TRBV28 and TRBJ1-3; the D gene is possibly TRBD1 (6 bases). The CDR3 runs 18 residues. The germline V and J ends were trimmed by 5 bases and 4 bases, with 24 bases remaining between them. CDR1 MDHEN and CDR2 SYDVKM come from the germline V gene.

This clone was seen a handful of times. The V call is TRBV6-1, the J call TRBJ1-2; D gene uncertain. Germline V CDR1 and CDR2: MNHNS, SASEGT. The germline V and J ends were trimmed by 3 bases and 8 bases, with 7 bases remaining between them. The CDR3 loop spans 11 amino acids. The CDR3 sequence: CASSEGAGYTF. Here the CDR3 DNA reads TGTGCCAGCAGTGAGGGCGCGGGCTACACCTTC.

For this clone: Within the sample, other DNA sequences also encode this same CDR3. The chain has TRBV6-1 and TRBJ2-3, with 10 bases aligning to TRBD1. V lost 6 bases to trimming and J lost 3 bases; unmatched junction nucleotides: 3. This CDR3 is built from 14 residues. CDR1 and CDR2 from the germline V gene are MNHNS and SASEGT. CDR3: CASRDRGRTDTQYF. The CDR3 DNA reads as TGTGCCAGCAGAGACAGGGGGCGGACAGATACGCAGTATTTT.

The sample holds one count of this clone. J is TRBJ2-7 and V is TRBV28, with 8 bases identical to TRBD1. V lost 6 bases, J lost 0 bases, and 13 bases stayed unmatched. CDR3 length: 17 amino acids. Germline V lookup: CDR1 MDHEN, CDR2 SYDVKM. CDR3: CASSKQPGQVISYEQYF. CDR3 nucleotides: TGTGCCAGCAGCAAACAACCGGGACAGGTCATCTCCTACGAGCAGTACTTC.

CDR3 in amino acids: CASSAPFSGRVVEQFF. The CDR3 DNA reads TGTGCCAGCAGTGCCCCCTTTAGCGGGAGGGTGGTTGAGCAGTTCTTC. The rearrangement joins TRBV6-1 to TRBJ2-1, with 11 bases identical to TRBD2. This CDR3 is built from 16 residues. The V gene end was trimmed by 4 bases and the J gene end by 9 bases; junction bases not matched to a gene: 11. Germline CDR1 is MNHNS and CDR2 is SASEGT.

The chain uses TRBV30 and TRBJ1-5; D unclear. The V gene's germline CDR1 is GTSNPN and CDR2 SVGIG (reference sequence). The CDR3 spans 14 residues. V shed 0 bases and J shed 0 bases, with 6 bases lying between them. CDR3 protein: CAWSVKDSNQPQHF. For the CDR3, the DNA is TGTGCCTGGAGTGTCAAGGATAGCAATCAGCCCCAGCATTTT.